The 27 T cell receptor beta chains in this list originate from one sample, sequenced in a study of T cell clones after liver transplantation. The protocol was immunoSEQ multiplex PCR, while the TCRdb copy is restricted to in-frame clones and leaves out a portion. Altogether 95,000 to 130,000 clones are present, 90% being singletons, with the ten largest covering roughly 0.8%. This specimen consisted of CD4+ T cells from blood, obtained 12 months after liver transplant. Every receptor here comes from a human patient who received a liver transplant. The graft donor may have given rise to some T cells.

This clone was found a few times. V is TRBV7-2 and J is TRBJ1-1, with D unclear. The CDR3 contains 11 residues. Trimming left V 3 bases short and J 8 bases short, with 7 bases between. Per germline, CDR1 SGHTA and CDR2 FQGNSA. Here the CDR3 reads CASSFRVEAFF. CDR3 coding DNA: TGTGCCAGCAGCTTCAGAGTCGAAGCTTTCTTT.

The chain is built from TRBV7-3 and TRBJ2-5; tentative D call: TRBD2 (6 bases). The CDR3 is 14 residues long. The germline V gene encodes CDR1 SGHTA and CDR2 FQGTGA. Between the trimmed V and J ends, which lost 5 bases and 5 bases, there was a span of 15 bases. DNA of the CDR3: TGTGCCAGCAGCCGCGGGATCCCGGGTGAGACCCAGTACTTC. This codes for CASSRGIPGETQYF.

CDR3 sequence reads: CASSNLYEQYF. CDR3 bases: TGTGCCAGTAGTAATCTCTACGAGCAGTACTTC. V is TRBV19 and J is TRBJ2-7; no reliable D call. V was trimmed by 4 bases and J by 3 bases, leaving 4 bases between them. Germline CDR1 LNHDA, CDR2 SQIVND (reference sequence). The CDR3 runs 11 residues. Variable domain in full (rest from reference TRBV19 and TRBJ2-7): DGGITQSPKYLFRKEGQNVTLSCEQNLNHDAMYWYRQDPGQGLRLIYYSQIVNDFQKGDIAEGYSVSREKKESFPLTVTSAQKNPTAFYLCASSNLYEQYFGPGTRLTVT.

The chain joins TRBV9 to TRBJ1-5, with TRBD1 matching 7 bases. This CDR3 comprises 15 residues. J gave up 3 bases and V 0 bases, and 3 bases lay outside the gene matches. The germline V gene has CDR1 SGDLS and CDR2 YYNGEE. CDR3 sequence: CASSVGQGPNQPQHF. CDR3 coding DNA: TGTGCCAGCAGCGTAGGACAGGGCCCCAATCAGCCCCAGCATTTT.

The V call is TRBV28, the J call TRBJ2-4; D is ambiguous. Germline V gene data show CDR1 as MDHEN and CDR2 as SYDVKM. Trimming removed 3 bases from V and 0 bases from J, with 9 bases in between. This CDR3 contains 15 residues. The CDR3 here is CASSLVKVAKNIQYF. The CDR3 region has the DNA TGTGCCAGCAGTTTGGTTAAGGTAGCCAAAAACATTCAGTACTTC.

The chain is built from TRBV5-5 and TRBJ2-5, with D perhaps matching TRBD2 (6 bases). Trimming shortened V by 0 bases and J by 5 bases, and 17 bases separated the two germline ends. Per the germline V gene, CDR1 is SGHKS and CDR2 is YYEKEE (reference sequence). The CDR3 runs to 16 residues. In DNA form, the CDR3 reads TGTGCCAGCAGCTTGGGCGGGACGCGGGCAGCGGAGACCCAGTACTTC. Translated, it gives CASSLGGTRAAETQYF. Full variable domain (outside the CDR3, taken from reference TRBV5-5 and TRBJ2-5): DAGVTQSPTHLIKTRGQQVTLRCSPISGHKSVSWYQQVLGQGPQFIFQYYEKEERGRGNFPDRFSARQFPNYSSELNVNALLLGDSALYLCASSLGGTRAAETQYFGPGTRLLVL.

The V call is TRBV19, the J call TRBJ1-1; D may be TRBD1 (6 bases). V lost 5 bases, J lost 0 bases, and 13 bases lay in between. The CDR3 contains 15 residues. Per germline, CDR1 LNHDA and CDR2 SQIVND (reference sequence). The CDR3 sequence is CASSPTQGLNTEAFF. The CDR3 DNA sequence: TGTGCCAGTAGTCCAACCCAGGGGCTGAACACTGAAGCTTTCTTT.

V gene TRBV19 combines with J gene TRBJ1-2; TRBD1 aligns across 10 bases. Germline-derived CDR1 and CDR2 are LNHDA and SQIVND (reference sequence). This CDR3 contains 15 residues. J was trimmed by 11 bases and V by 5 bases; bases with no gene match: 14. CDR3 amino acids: CASSRTQGQGIGYTF. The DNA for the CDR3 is TGTGCCAGTAGTCGAACCCAGGGACAGGGGATAGGGTACACCTTC.

The CDR3 protein is CASSSTGYEQYF. The CDR3 bases are TGTGCCAGCAGCTCCACAGGGTACGAGCAGTACTTC. The gene calls are TRBV11-3 and TRBJ2-7; TRBD1 might be the D (6 bases). V lost 4 bases, J lost 4 bases, and 8 bases lay in between. CDR1 is SGHNT, CDR2 YENEEA, per germline. The CDR3 runs to 12 residues. Filled out from reference TRBV11-3 and TRBJ2-7, the complete variable domain reads EAGVVQSPRYKIIEKKQPVAFWCNPISGHNTLYWYLQNLGQGPELLIRYENEEAVDDSQLPKDRFSAERLKGVDSTLKIQPAELGDSAVYLCASSSTGYEQYFGPGTRLTVT.

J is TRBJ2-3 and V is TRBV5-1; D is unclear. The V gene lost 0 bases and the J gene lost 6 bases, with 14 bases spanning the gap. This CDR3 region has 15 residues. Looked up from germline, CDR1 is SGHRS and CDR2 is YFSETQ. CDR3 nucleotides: TGCGCCAGCAGCTTGGGGTCTGGGGTTCGGGATACGCAGTATTTT. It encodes CASSLGSGVRDTQYF.

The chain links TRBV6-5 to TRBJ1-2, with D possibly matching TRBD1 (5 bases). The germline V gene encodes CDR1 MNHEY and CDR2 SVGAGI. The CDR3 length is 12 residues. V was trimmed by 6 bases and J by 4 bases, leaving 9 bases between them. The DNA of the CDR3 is TGTGCCAGCAGCCCTCAGGGCTATGGCTACACCTTC. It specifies CASSPQGYGYTF.

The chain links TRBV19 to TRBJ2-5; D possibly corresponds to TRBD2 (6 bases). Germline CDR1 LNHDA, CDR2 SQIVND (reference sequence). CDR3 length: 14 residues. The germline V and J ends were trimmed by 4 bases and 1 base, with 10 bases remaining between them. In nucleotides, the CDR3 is TGTGCCAGTAGTAGACTAGGCACCCAAGAGACCCAGTACTTC. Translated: CASSRLGTQETQYF.

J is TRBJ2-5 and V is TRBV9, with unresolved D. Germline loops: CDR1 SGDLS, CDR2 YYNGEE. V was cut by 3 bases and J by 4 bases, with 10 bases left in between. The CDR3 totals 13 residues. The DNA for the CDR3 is TGTGCCAGCAGCGAAGCGCTGGGAGAGACCCAGTACTTC. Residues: CASSEALGETQYF.

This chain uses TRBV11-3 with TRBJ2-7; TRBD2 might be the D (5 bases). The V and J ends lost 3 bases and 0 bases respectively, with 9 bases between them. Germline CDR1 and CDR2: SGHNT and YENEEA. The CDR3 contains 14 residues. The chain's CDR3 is CASSLGASSYEQYF. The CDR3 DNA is TGTGCCAGCAGCTTGGGAGCGAGCTCCTACGAGCAGTACTTC.

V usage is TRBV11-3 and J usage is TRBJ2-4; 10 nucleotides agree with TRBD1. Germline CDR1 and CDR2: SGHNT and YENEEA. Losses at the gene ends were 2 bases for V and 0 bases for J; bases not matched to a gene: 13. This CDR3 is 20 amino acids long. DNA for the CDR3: TGTGCCAGCAGCTTAACGTTAGGGACAGGGGCGCTCCTAGCCAAAAACATTCAGTACTTC. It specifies CASSLTLGTGALLAKNIQYF.

The CDR3 DNA reads as TGTGCCAGCAGCGTTGGTGGAAATAGCAATCAGCCCCAGCATTTT. Protein product: CASSVGGNSNQPQHF. V and J are TRBV7-9 and TRBJ1-5; D not certain. Looked up from germline, CDR1 is SEHNR and CDR2 is FQNEAQ (reference sequence). The V and J ends lost 5 bases and 0 bases respectively, with 11 bases between them. The CDR3 extends over 15 amino acids.

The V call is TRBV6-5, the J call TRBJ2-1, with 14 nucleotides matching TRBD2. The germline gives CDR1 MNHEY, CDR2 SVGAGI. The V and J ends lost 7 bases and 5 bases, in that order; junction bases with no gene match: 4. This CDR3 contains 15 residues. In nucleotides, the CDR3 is TGTGCCAGCACCGGACTAGCGGGAGGTGACAATGAGCAGTTCTTC. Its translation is CASTGLAGGDNEQFF.

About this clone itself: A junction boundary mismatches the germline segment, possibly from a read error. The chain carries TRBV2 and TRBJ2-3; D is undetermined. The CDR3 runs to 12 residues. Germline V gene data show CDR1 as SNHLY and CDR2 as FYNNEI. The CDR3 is CATSLVENTQYF. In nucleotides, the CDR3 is TGTGCCACCAGTCTCGTTGAGAATACGCAGTATTTT.

This CDR3 reads CASGLPPGQGNEKLFF. CDR3 DNA sequence: TGTGCCAGCGGATTACCACCGGGACAGGGGAATGAAAAACTGTTTTTT. The chain couples TRBV7-2 to TRBJ1-4; 10 nucleotides line up with TRBD1. Germline loops: CDR1 SGHTA, CDR2 FQGNSA. The CDR3 sequence is 16 residues long. V lost 8 bases to trimming and J lost 5 bases; unmatched junction nucleotides: 11.

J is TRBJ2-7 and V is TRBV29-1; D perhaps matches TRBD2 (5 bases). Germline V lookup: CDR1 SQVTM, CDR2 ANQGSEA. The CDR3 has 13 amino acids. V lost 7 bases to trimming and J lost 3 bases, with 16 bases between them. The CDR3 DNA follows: TGCAGCGCCTCACTAGGCTCGGGCTACGAGCAGTACTTC. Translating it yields CSASLGSGYEQYF.

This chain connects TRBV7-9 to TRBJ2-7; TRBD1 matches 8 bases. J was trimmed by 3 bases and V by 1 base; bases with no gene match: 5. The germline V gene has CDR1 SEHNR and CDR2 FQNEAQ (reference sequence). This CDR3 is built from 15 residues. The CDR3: CASSLGGTGLYEQYF. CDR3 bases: TGTGCCAGCAGCTTAGGCGGGACAGGACTCTACGAGCAGTACTTC.

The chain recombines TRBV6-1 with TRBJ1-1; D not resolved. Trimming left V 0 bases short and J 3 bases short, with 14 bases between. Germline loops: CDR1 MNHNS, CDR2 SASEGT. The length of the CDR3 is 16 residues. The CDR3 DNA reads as TGTGCCAGCAGTGAAGCGGTAGCAGCGTCTGACACTGAAGCTTTCTTT. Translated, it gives CASSEAVAASDTEAFF.

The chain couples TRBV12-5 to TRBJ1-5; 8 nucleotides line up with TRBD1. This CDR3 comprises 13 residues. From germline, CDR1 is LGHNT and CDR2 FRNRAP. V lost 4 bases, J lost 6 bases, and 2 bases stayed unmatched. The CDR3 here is CASGSGGRQPQHF. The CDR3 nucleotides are TGTGCTAGTGGTTCAGGGGGCCGTCAGCCCCAGCATTTT.

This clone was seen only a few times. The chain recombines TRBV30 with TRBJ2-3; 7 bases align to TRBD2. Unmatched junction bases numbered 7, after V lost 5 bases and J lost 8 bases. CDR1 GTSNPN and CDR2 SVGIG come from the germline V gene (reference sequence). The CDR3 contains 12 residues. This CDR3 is CAWDSGQSTQYF. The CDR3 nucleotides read TGTGCCTGGGATAGCGGGCAAAGTACGCAGTATTTT.

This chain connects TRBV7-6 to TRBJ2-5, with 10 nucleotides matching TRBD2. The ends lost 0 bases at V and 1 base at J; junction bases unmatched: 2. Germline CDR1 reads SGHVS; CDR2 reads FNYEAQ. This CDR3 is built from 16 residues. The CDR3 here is CASSLAGTSAQETQYF. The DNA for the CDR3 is TGTGCCAGCAGCTTAGCGGGGACTAGCGCCCAAGAGACCCAGTACTTC.

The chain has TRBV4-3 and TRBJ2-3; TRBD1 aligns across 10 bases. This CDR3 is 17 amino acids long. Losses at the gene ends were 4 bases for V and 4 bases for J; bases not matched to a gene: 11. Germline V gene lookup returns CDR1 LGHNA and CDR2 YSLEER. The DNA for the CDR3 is TGCGCCAGCAGCCTCGCTTTAGGGGACAGGGGTTCAGATACGCAGTATTTT. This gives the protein CASSLALGDRGSDTQYF.

CDR3 DNA: TGCGCCAGCAGCAGGGACAATCTCAATCAGCCCCAGCATTTT. Protein product: CASSRDNLNQPQHF. The chain is built from TRBV5-1 and TRBJ1-5; D is possibly TRBD1 (6 bases). This CDR3 comprises 14 residues. With 4 bases removed from V and 3 bases from J, the gap between germline ends came to 11 bases. CDR1 is SGHRS, CDR2 YFSETQ, per germline.